The 26 T cell receptor beta chains below were found in one sample sequenced in a study of CD8+ T cells in alopecia areata. Extraction of RNA preceded its reverse transcription into cDNA, which served as the sequencing template. This table comes from immunoSEQ multiplex PCR, and its TCRdb copy is limited to in-frame clones, with some not included. In the table there are about 150,000 clones, 65% of which are singletons. Treatment defined: oral pan-JAK inhibitor, 5-10 mg twice daily. The source material was CD4+ T cells sorted from blood, sampled at week 4, from a patient treated with tofacitinib. The receptor source for this set is a human donor with alopecia areata.

In its sample, this clone was seen a few times. Here the CDR3 reads CASSLLGRGYGYTF. The CDR3 region has the DNA TGTGCCAGCAGTTTATTAGGCCGTGGGTATGGCTACACCTTC. The chain is built from TRBV27 and TRBJ1-2, with no clear D. V was pared by 1 base and J by 5 bases, with 11 bases between. CDR3 length: 14 residues. Germline V gene sequence: CDR1 MNHEY, CDR2 SMNVEV (reference sequence).

In this sample, this clone turned up a few times. The chain uses TRBV7-2 and TRBJ2-7; D ambiguous. V was shortened by 1 base and J by 6 bases, with 13 bases between the two germline ends. The CDR3 has 14 residues. Germline lookup yields CDR1 SGHTA and CDR2 FQGNSA. CDR3 nucleotide sequence: TGTGCCAGCAGCTTAGAGTACTTCGAGCCCGAGCAGTACTTC. It yields the protein CASSLEYFEPEQYF.

This chain connects TRBV5-1 to TRBJ1-2, with D tentatively TRBD1 (6 bases). This CDR3 contains 16 residues. Per the germline V gene, CDR1 is SGHRS and CDR2 is YFSETQ. The V end lost 2 bases, the J end lost 0 bases, and 14 bases lay between the germline ends. The CDR3 region is CASSFVEGGSNYGYTF. For the CDR3, the DNA is TGCGCCAGCAGCTTTGTCGAAGGGGGATCTAACTATGGCTACACCTTC.

The chain carries TRBV30 and TRBJ2-3; D gene ambiguous. The CDR3 totals 13 residues. V was cut by 0 bases and J by 2 bases, with 6 bases left in between. The V gene's germline CDR1 is GTSNPN and CDR2 SVGIG (reference sequence). Here the CDR3 DNA reads TGTGCCTGGAGTGTATCCCTCACAGATACGCAGTATTTT. This gives the protein CAWSVSLTDTQYF. The variable domain in full, with the rest retrieved from reference TRBV30 and TRBJ2-3, is SQTIHQWPATLVQPVGSPLSLECTVEGTSNPNLYWYRQAAGRGLQLLFYSVGIGQISSEVPQNLSASRPQDRQFILSSKKLLLSDSGFYLCAWSVSLTDTQYFGPGTRLTVL.

J is TRBJ2-7 and V is TRBV6-5, with a possible D match to TRBD2 (6 bases). Germline V gives CDR1 MNHEY, CDR2 SVGAGI. Trimming stripped 4 bases from V and 7 bases from J, with 17 bases between. CDR3 length: 14 residues. DNA of the CDR3: TGTGCCAGCAGTTTTCCGGGGGAGGTCCGGGAGCAGTACTTC. This sequence encodes CASSFPGEVREQYF.

J is TRBJ1-4 and V is TRBV7-2; 8 bases line up with TRBD1. V lost 5 bases to trimming and J lost 3 bases; unmatched junction nucleotides: 5. Germline-derived CDR1 and CDR2 are SGHTA and FQGNSA. This CDR3 comprises 15 residues. This CDR3 reads CASSGNRGSNEKLFF. The CDR3 nucleotides read TGTGCCAGCAGCGGGAACAGGGGGTCTAATGAAAAACTGTTTTTT.

This chain links TRBV4-1 with TRBJ1-1, with D unresolved. CDR3 length equals 16 residues. V shed 4 bases and J shed 1 base, with 16 bases lying between them. Germline lookup yields CDR1 MGHRA and CDR2 YSYEKL. The CDR3 DNA reads TGCGCCAGCAGCCGCGACGCGACAAGGTCGAACACTGAAGCTTTCTTT. Residues: CASSRDATRSNTEAFF.

The V gene is TRBV5-6, the J gene TRBJ2-5; D gene uncertain. The CDR3 has 13 amino acids. V was cut by 0 bases and J by 2 bases, with 5 bases left in between. Germline CDR1 reads SGHDT; CDR2 reads YYEEEE. As DNA, the CDR3 is TGTGCCAGCAGCTTGGGCCGGCAAGAGACCCAGTACTTC. Protein product: CASSLGRQETQYF.

This chain links TRBV29-1 with TRBJ2-5, with D possibly matching TRBD2 (5 bases). V was shortened by 5 bases and J by 1 base, with 14 bases between the two germline ends. Germline CDR1 reads SQVTM; CDR2 reads ANQGSEA. The CDR3 length is 14 residues. For the CDR3, the DNA is TGCAGCGTTCGAAAGGGAGTAGGCCAAGAGACCCAGTACTTC. Translation gives CSVRKGVGQETQYF.

This chain connects TRBV25-1 to TRBJ1-2, with D possibly TRBD1 on 6 matching bases. The V end lost 6 bases, the J end lost 8 bases, and 13 bases lay between the germline ends. CDR3 size: 12 residues. Per the germline V gene, CDR1 is MGHDK and CDR2 is SYGVNS. The CDR3 nucleotides are TGTGCCAGCAGCCCTACAGGGATGGGCTACACCTTC. Translated: CASSPTGMGYTF.

Of note for this clone: The sample carries other DNA sequences with the same CDR3. The chain combines TRBV30 with TRBJ1-1; D remains unclear. The CDR3 consists of 13 residues. V lost 2 bases, J lost 0 bases, and 7 bases lay in between. Germline lookup yields CDR1 GTSNPN and CDR2 SVGIG (reference sequence). CDR3 sequence: CAWSTGLNTEAFF. The CDR3 DNA sequence: TGTGCCTGGAGTACTGGGTTGAACACTGAAGCTTTCTTT.

The J gene is TRBJ1-2, the V gene TRBV15, with TRBD1 matching over 9 bases. V dropped 0 bases and J dropped 8; count of bases not matched to a gene: 7. The CDR3 runs 15 residues. CDR1 and CDR2 (germline): LNHNV, YYDKDF (reference sequence). In DNA, the CDR3 is TGTGCCACCAGCAGAGATCTTGGACAGGGGCGCGGCTACACCTTC. This sequence encodes CATSRDLGQGRGYTF.

This chain's CDR3 is CASSRGPDAYTDTQYF. For the CDR3, the DNA is TGTGCCAGCAGCCGGGGGCCCGACGCGTACACCGATACGCAGTATTTT. The genes are TRBV9 and TRBJ2-3; perhaps D is TRBD1 or TRBD2 (6 bases each). CDR3 size: 16 residues. The V and J ends lost 4 bases and 6 bases respectively, with 21 bases between them. Germline values: CDR1 SGDLS, CDR2 YYNGEE.

In DNA form, the CDR3 reads TGTGCCAGCAGCTTGAAGACTTTGAACACTGAAGCTTTCTTT. Its protein is CASSLKTLNTEAFF. The chain joins TRBV5-4 to TRBJ1-1; no clear D. The V end was cut by 1 base, the J end by 0 bases, with 7 bases between. The CDR3 runs to 14 residues. CDR1 and CDR2 (germline): SGHNT, YYREEE (reference sequence).

This clone was counted a few times. J is TRBJ2-5 and V is TRBV7-2; 10 nucleotides match TRBD2. Germline V CDR1 and CDR2: SGHTA, FQGNSA. This CDR3 has 16 amino acids. V was pared by 5 bases and J by 5 bases, with 11 bases of the junction left unmatched. CDR3: CASSPRSGGAGETQYF. The CDR3 coding sequence is TGTGCCAGCAGCCCGAGGAGCGGGGGGGCCGGGGAGACCCAGTACTTC.

This clone was picked up a small number of times. Other DNA sequences in this sample translate to the same CDR3. This rearrangement joins TRBV29-1 to TRBJ2-7; 7 bases are shared with TRBD1. V shed 5 bases, J shed 2 bases, and the junction held 3 bases outside the gene matches. Germline assignment: CDR1 SQVTM and CDR2 ANQGSEA. The CDR3 covers 12 residues. The DNA for the CDR3 is TGCAGCGTTCGGACAGGACCCTACGAGCAGTACTTC. The encoded protein is CSVRTGPYEQYF.

The chain couples TRBV30 to TRBJ1-5; 9 bases agree with TRBD1. The germline gives CDR1 GTSNPN, CDR2 SVGIG (reference sequence). After removal of 1 base from V and 4 bases from J, the junction contained 5 bases not matched to a gene. The CDR3 has 15 residues. The CDR3 bases are TGTGCCTGGAGTGATCTACAGGGGGCAAATCAGCCCCAGCATTTT. This sequence encodes CAWSDLQGANQPQHF.

V usage is TRBV9 and J usage is TRBJ1-6; D may be TRBD1 (5 bases). The germline gives CDR1 SGDLS, CDR2 YYNGEE. The CDR3 runs 13 residues. V was shortened by 0 bases and J by 7 bases, with 5 bases between the two germline ends. For the CDR3, the DNA is TGTGCCAGCAGCGTAGGACAGAATTCACCCCTCCACTTT. Translated: CASSVGQNSPLHF.

V gene TRBV30 combines with J gene TRBJ1-2; 9 bases match TRBD1. Germline assignment: CDR1 GTSNPN and CDR2 SVGIG (reference sequence). Germline trimming cut 5 bases from V and 6 bases from J; bases unmatched to any gene: 7. This CDR3 contains 13 residues. The DNA for the CDR3 is TGTGCCTGGTTGCTTTGGGACAGGGATGGCTACACCTTC. This encodes CAWLLWDRDGYTF.

DNA for the CDR3: TGTGCCTGGGGACAGGGTAGCACAGATACGCAGTATTTT. Encoded protein: CAWGQGSTDTQYF. This chain joins TRBV30 and TRBJ2-3, with 8 bases identical to TRBD1. CDR3 length: 13 amino acids. Germline CDR1 and CDR2: GTSNPN and SVGIG (reference sequence). The junction had 1 base not matched to a gene; V was cut back by 5 bases and J by 0 bases.

The J gene is TRBJ2-4, the V gene TRBV30; a possible D gene is TRBD1 (5 bases). The CDR3 has 14 residues. CDR1 and CDR2 from the germline V gene are GTSNPN and SVGIG (reference sequence). V was cut by 0 bases and J by 3 bases, with 9 bases left in between. This CDR3 is CAWSVGVVKNIQYF. The CDR3 DNA reads TGTGCCTGGAGTGTAGGGGTTGTCAAAAACATTCAGTACTTC.

The rearrangement links TRBV25-1 to TRBJ1-5; D possibly corresponds to TRBD1 (5 bases). The germline gives CDR1 MGHDK, CDR2 SYGVNS. The CDR3 spans 13 residues. Trimming shortened V by 5 bases and J by 7 bases, and 12 bases separated the two germline ends. CDR3 amino acids: CASSPQPGQPQHF. CDR3 DNA: TGTGCCAGCAGTCCCCAGCCAGGGCAGCCCCAGCATTTT.

This chain joins TRBV18 and TRBJ1-6; D is possibly TRBD1 (6 bases). Germline V gives CDR1 KGHSH, CDR2 LQKENI. V lost 1 base and J lost 9, with 13 bases in between. This CDR3 has 15 amino acids. The CDR3 loop is CASSPLPGESSPLHF. CDR3 coding DNA: TGTGCCAGCTCACCACTCCCAGGGGAGAGTTCACCCCTCCACTTT.

The chain couples TRBV6-6 to TRBJ1-5; no clear D gene. The CDR3 sequence is 15 residues long. Germline CDR1 is MNHNY and CDR2 is SVGAGI (reference sequence). Between the trimmed V and J ends, which lost 2 bases and 5 bases, there was a span of 13 bases. This CDR3 reads CASSYIVAADQPQHF. CDR3 DNA sequence: TGTGCCAGCAGTTACATAGTGGCCGCCGATCAGCCCCAGCATTTT.

The V and J genes are TRBV6-5 and TRBJ1-4; perhaps TRBD1 as D (5 bases). The CDR3 covers 14 residues. Trimming removed 5 bases at V and 6 bases at J, with 13 bases between. Germline CDR1 is MNHEY and CDR2 is SVGAGI. CDR3 bases: TGTGCCAGCAGTCCTTTCTGGGGGGATGAAAAACTGTTTTTT. It codes for CASSPFWGDEKLFF.

The rearrangement uses TRBV29-1 and TRBJ1-1; no reliable D call. The CDR3 has 12 residues. From germline, CDR1 is SQVTM and CDR2 ANQGSEA. Trimming took 6 bases from V and 4 from J, leaving 12 bases between them. CDR3 in amino acids: CSVHTWSTEAFF. The CDR3 DNA sequence: TGCAGCGTCCATACATGGTCCACTGAAGCTTTCTTT.